The clone carrying this T cell receptor beta chain showed up many times. The sample belongs to a study of regulatory T cells in long-lasting Graves disease. Time point described: newly diagnosed GD, antithyroid drugs for less than 3 months. RNA extracted from PBMCs served as the sequencing template. According to the study, TCR beta libraries were built with iRepertoire HTBI primers and CDR3-region Arm-PCR. One entry per CDR3 protein results from TCRdb running MiXCR on the multiplex PCR reads. The sample records more than 400,000 distinct CDR3 sequences, around 15% being singletons. With 6 bases removed from V and 0 bases from J, the gap between germline ends came to 15 bases. The CDR3 totals 15 residues. Germline CDR1 reads DFQATT; CDR2 reads SNEGSKA (reference sequence). The same data also contributed to another study, on T cells in Graves' hyperthyroidism and ophthalmopathy.

The sample was peripheral blood mononuclear cells (PBMCs), taken at new diagnosis, from a patient treated with antithyroid drugs. This TCR was recovered from a man aged 35-49 years with Graves disease. The chain joins TRBV20-1 to TRBJ2-4; perhaps D is TRBD1 or TRBD2 (5 bases each). CDR3 protein: CSAHQGGRAKNIQYF. DNA for the CDR3: TGCAGTGCGCATCAGGGTGGGAGAGCCAAAAACATTCAGTACTTC.